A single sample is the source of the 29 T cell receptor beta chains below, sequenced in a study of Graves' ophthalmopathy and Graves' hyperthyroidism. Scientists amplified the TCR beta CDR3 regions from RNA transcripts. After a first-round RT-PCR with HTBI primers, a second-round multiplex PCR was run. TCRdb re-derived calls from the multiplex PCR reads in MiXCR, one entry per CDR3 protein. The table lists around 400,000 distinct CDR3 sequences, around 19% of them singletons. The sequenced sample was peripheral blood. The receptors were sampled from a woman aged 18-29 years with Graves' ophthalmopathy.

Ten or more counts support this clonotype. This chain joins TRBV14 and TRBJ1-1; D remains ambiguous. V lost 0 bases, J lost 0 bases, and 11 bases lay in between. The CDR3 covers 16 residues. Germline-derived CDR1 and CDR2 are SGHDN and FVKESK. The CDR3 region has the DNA TGTGCCAGCAGCCAAGATGTTGGCAGGATGAACACTGAAGCTTTCTTT. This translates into CASSQDVGRMNTEAFF.

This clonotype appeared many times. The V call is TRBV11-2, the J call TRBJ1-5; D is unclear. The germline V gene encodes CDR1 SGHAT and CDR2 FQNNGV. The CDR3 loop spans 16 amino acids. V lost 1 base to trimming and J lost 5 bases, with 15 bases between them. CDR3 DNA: TGTGCCAGCAGCTTAGTCGGTAGCGGGAGTCATCAGCCCCAGCATTTT. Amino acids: CASSLVGSGSHQPQHF.

CDR3 DNA: TGTGCCAGCAGCTTGGGCCTCCAGGGCTATGGCTACACCTTC. This encodes CASSLGLQGYGYTF. This rearrangement joins TRBV5-5 to TRBJ1-2; a weak D match, TRBD1 (5 bases). Germline V lookup: CDR1 SGHKS, CDR2 YYEKEE (reference sequence). This CDR3 comprises 14 residues. Trimming pared 0 bases from V and 4 bases from J, leaving 10 bases between.

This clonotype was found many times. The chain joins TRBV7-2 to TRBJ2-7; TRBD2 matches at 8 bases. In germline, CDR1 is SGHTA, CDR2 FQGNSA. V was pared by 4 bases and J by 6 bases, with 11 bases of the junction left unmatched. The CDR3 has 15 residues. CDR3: CASSSRLAPSSEQYF. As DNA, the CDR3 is TGTGCCAGCAGCTCACGACTAGCGCCTAGTAGCGAGCAGTACTTC.

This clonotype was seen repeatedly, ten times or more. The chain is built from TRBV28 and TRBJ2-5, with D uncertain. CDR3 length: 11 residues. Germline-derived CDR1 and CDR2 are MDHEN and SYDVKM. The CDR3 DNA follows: TGTGCATCGTTTGGTAGCGAGACCCAGTACTTC. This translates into CASFGSETQYF.

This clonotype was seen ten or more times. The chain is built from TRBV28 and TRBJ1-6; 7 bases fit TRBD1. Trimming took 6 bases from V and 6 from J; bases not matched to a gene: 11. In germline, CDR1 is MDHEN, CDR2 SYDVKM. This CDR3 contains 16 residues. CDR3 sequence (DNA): TGTGCCAGCAGACCCCCCGGACAGGTCCCTAATTCACCCCTCCACTTT. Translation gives CASRPPGQVPNSPLHF.

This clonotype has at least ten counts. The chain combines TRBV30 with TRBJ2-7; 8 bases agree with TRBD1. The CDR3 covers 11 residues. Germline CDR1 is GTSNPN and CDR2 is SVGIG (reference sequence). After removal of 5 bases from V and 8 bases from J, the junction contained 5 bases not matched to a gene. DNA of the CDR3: TGTGCCTGGGGACAGGGTGGGAAGCAGTACTTC. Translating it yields CAWGQGGKQYF. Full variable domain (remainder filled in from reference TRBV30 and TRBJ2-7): SQTIHQWPATLVQPVGSPLSLECTVEGTSNPNLYWYRQAAGRGLQLLFYSVGIGQISSEVPQNLSASRPQDRQFILSSKKLLLSDSGFYLCAWGQGGKQYFGPGTRLTVT.

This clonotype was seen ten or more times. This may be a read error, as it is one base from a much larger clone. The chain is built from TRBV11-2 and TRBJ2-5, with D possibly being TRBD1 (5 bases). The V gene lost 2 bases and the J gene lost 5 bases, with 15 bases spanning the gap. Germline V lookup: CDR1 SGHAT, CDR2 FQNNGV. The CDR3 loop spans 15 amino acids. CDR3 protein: CASSLTWGSRETQYF. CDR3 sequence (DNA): TGTGCCAGCAGCTTAACGTGGGGCTCGCGGGAGACCCAGTACTTC. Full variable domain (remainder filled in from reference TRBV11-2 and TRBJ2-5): EAGVAQSPRYKIIEKRQSVAFWCNPISGHATLYWYQQILGQGPKLLIQFQNNGVVDDSQLPKDRFSAERLKGVDSTLKIQPAKLEDSAVYLCASSLTWGSRETQYFGPGTRLLVL.

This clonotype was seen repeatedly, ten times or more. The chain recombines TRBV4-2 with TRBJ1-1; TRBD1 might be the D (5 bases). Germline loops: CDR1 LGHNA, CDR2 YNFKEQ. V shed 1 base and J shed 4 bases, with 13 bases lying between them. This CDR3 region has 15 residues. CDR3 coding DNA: TGTGCCAGCAGCCAAGGTGAGGGGTATGGCACTGAAGCTTTCTTT. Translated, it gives CASSQGEGYGTEAFF.

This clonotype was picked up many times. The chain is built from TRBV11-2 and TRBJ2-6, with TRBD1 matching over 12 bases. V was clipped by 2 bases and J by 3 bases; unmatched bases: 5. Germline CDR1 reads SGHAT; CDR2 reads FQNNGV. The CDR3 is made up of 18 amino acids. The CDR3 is CASSLKGTGGFGANVLTF. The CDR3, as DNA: TGTGCCAGCAGCTTAAAAGGGACAGGGGGCTTTGGGGCCAACGTCCTGACTTTC.

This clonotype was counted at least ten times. The CDR3 spells CASSQGFDEAFF. The DNA of the CDR3 is TGTGCCAGCAGTCAGGGGTTTGATGAAGCTTTCTTT. The chain employs TRBV6-2 or TRBV6-3 and TRBJ1-1, with D maybe TRBD1 (6 bases). V was shortened by 5 bases and J by 7 bases, with 11 bases between the two germline ends. The germline CDR1 and CDR2 sequences are MNHEY and SVGEGT. The CDR3 runs to 12 residues.

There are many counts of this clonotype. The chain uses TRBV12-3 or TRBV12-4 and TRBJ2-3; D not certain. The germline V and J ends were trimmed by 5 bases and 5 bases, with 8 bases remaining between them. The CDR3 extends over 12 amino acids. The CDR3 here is CASSPKGDTQYF. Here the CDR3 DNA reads TGTGCCAGCAGTCCCAAAGGAGATACGCAGTATTTT.

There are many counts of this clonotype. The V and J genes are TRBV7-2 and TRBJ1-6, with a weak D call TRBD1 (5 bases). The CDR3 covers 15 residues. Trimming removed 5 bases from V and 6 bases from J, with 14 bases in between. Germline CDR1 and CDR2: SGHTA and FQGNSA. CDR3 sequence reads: CASSRPGGVNSPLHF. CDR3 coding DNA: TGTGCCAGCAGCCGCCCCGGGGGGGTTAATTCACCCCTCCACTTT.

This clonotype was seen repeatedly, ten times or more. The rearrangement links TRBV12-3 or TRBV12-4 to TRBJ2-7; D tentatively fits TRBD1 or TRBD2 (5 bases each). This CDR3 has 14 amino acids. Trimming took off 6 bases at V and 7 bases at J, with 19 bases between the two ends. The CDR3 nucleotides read TGTGCCAGCAGCACCCGGGACCCACGGGGTGAGCAGTACTTC. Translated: CASSTRDPRGEQYF.

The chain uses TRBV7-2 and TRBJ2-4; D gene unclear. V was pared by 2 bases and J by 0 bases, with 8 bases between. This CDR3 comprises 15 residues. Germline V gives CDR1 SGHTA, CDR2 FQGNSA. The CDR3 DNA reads TGTGCCAGCAGCTTATCGTCCAGAGCCAAAAACATTCAGTACTTC. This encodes CASSLSSRAKNIQYF. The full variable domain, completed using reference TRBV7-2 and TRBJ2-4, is GAGVSQSPSNKVTEKGKDVELRCDPISGHTALYWYRQSLGQGLEFLIYFQGNSAPDKSGLPSDRFSAERTGGSVSTLTIQRTQQEDSAVYLCASSLSSRAKNIQYFGAGTRLSVL.

The CDR3 protein is CASSYVDGQPQHF. The CDR3 region has the DNA TGTGCCAGCAGCTACGTAGATGGTCAGCCCCAGCATTTT. This chain joins TRBV11-2 and TRBJ1-5, with D uncertain. V was clipped by 4 bases and J by 6 bases, with 10 bases between them. Germline values: CDR1 SGHAT, CDR2 FQNNGV. The CDR3 has 13 residues.

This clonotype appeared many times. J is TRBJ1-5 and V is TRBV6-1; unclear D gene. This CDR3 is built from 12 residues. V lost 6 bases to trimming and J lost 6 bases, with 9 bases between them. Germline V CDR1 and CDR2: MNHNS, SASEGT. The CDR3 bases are TGTGCCAGCAGACCGGACGTTCAGCCCCAGCATTTT. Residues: CASRPDVQPQHF.

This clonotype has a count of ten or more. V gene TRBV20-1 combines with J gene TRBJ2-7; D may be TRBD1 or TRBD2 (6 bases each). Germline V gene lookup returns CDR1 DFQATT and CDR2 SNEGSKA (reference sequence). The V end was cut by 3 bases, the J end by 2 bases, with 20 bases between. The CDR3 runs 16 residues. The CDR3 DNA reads TGCAGTGCTAGGAGCCCCTTGGGGGGCCGGCCCTACGAGCAGTACTTC. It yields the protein CSARSPLGGRPYEQYF.

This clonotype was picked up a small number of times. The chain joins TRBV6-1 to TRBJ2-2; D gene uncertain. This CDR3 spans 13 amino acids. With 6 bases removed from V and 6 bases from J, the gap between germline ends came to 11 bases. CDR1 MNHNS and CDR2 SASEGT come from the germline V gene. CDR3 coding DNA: TGTGCCAGCAGAGGACCCGCCCCCGGGGAGCTGTTTTTT. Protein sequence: CASRGPAPGELFF.

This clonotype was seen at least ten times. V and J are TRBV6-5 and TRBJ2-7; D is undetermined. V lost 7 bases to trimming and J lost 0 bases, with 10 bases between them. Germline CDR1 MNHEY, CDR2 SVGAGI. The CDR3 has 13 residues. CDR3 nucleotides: TGTGCCAGCAATTCGCGGTACTCCTACGAGCAGTACTTC. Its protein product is CASNSRYSYEQYF.

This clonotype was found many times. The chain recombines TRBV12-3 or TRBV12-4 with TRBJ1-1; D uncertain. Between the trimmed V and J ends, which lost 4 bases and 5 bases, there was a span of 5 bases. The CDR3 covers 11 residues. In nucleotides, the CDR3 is TGTGCCAGCAGTTCTCGTACTGAAGCTTTCTTT. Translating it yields CASSSRTEAFF.

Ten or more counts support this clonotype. CDR3 amino acids: CASRDDRTRRTEAFF. CDR3 DNA sequence: TGTGCCAGCAGGGACGACAGGACCCGTAGGACTGAAGCTTTCTTT. The V and J genes are TRBV6-1 and TRBJ1-1, with D maybe TRBD1 (6 bases). The CDR3 covers 15 residues. Between the trimmed V and J ends, which lost 6 bases and 5 bases, there was a span of 19 bases. Germline-derived CDR1 and CDR2 are MNHNS and SASEGT.

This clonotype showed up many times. The CDR3 coding sequence is TGTGCCAGCAATTCAGGGTACAATCAGCCCCAGCATTTT. It yields the protein CASNSGYNQPQHF. The chain carries TRBV6-5 and TRBJ1-5, with D possibly TRBD1 on 5 matching bases. Trimming took 7 bases from V and 3 from J, leaving 10 bases between them. CDR1 MNHEY and CDR2 SVGAGI come from the germline V gene. The CDR3 contains 13 residues.

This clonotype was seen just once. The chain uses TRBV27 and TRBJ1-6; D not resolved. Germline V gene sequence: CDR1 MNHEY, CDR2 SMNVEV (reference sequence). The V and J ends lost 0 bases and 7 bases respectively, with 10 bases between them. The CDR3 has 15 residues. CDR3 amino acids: CASSLSIGLNSPLHF. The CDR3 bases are TGTGCCAGCAGTTTATCGATAGGGCTAAATTCACCCCTCCACTTT.

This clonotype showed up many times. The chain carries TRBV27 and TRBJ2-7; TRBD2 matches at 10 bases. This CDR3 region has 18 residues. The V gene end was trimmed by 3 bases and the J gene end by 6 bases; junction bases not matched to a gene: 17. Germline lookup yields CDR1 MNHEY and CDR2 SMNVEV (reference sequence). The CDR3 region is CASSFYPNLSGGAAEQYF. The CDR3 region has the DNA TGTGCCAGCAGTTTCTACCCAAACCTCAGCGGGGGGGCTGCCGAGCAGTACTTC.

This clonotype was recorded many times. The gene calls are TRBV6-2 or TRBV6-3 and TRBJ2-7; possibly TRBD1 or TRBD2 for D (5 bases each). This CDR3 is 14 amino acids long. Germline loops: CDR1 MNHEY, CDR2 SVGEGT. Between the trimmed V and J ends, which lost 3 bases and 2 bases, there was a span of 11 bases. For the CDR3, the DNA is TGTGCCAGCAGTTATTGGGACGGCACCTACGAGCAGTACTTC. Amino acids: CASSYWDGTYEQYF.

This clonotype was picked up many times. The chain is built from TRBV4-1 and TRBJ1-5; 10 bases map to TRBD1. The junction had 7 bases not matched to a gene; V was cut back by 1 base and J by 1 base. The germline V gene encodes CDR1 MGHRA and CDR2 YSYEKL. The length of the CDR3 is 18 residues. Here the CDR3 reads CASSQVPPGQGSNQPQHF. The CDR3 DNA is TGCGCCAGCAGCCAAGTACCCCCGGGACAGGGGAGCAATCAGCCCCAGCATTTT.

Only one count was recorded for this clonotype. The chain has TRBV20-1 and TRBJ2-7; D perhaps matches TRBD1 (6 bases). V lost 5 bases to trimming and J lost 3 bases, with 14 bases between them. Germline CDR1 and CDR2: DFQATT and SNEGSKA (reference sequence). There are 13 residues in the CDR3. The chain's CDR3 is CSAFTGLGYEQYF. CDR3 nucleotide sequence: TGCAGTGCTTTCACAGGGCTGGGCTACGAGCAGTACTTC.

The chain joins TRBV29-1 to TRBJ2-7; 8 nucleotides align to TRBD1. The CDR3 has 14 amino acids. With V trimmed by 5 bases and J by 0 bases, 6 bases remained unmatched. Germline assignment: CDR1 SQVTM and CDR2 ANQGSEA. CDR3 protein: CSVIRQGSSYEQYF. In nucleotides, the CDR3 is TGCAGCGTTATACGACAGGGGAGCTCCTACGAGCAGTACTTC.